What follows are 20 T cell receptor beta chains derived from one specimen sequenced in a study of blood T cell repertoires in COVID-19. Measured with immunoSEQ multiplex PCR; TCRdb has only the in-frame clones, and not every one. The sample contains 200,000 or so clones, around 80% of which appear only once. The sample was peripheral blood. The source is a human donor in a cohort sampled during active COVID-19.

This clone was detected only a few times. This rearrangement joins TRBV2 to TRBJ1-4; TRBD1 might be the D (5 bases). Trimming stripped 5 bases from V and 3 bases from J, with 10 bases between. In germline, CDR1 is SNHLY, CDR2 FYNNEI. CDR3 length: 14 amino acids. DNA for the CDR3: TGTGCCAGCAGTTACAGGAGTCCTAATGAAAAACTGTTTTTT. This encodes CASSYRSPNEKLFF.

The chain carries TRBV14 and TRBJ1-4, with D uncertain. Between the trimmed V and J ends, which lost 2 bases and 7 bases, there was a span of 14 bases. The germline CDR1 and CDR2 sequences are SGHDN and FVKESK. The CDR3 contains 15 residues. CDR3: CASSQLQLAGEKLFF. The CDR3 bases are TGTGCCAGCAGCCAACTCCAACTGGCGGGTGAAAAACTGTTTTTT.

The V call is TRBV3-1 (or the pseudogene TRBV3-2), the J call TRBJ2-5; tentative D call: TRBD1 (5 bases). The CDR3 totals 17 residues. Trimming removed 1 base from V and 2 bases from J, with 17 bases in between. Germline V gives CDR1 LGHDT, CDR2 YNNKEL (reference sequence). CDR3 region: CASSQGIGRASQETQYF. The DNA of the CDR3 is TGTGCCAGCAGCCAAGGTATCGGCAGGGCGTCACAAGAGACCCAGTACTTC.

This chain links TRBV6-5 with TRBJ2-3, with 7 bases fitting TRBD1. Germline CDR1 MNHEY, CDR2 SVGAGI. The CDR3 spans 12 residues. Germline trimming cut 6 bases from V and 10 bases from J; bases unmatched to any gene: 7. This CDR3 is CASSRPGTAQYF. As DNA, the CDR3 is TGTGCCAGCAGCCGTCCCGGGACAGCGCAGTATTTT.

This clone came up once. The chain joins TRBV11-2 to TRBJ2-1; 10 bases are a match to TRBD1. Germline V gene sequence: CDR1 SGHAT, CDR2 FQNNGV. The CDR3 totals 15 residues. V was clipped by 5 bases and J by 10 bases; unmatched bases: 11. CDR3 in amino acids: CASSTPGQGRREQFF. CDR3 in DNA: TGTGCCAGCAGCACACCGGGACAGGGGAGACGCGAGCAGTTCTTC.

The V and J genes are TRBV28 and TRBJ1-1; perhaps TRBD1 as D (5 bases). The V end lost 10 bases, the J end lost 3 bases, and 18 bases lay between the germline ends. CDR3 size: 14 residues. Germline V gene data show CDR1 as MDHEN and CDR2 as SYDVKM. The DNA of the CDR3 is TGTGCCACCGTTATGAGCAGGGCGGACACTGAAGCTTTCTTT. Translation gives CATVMSRADTEAFF.

The CDR3: CASSTSGGFLRRYTF. The CDR3 nucleotides are TGTGCCAGCAGTACCTCAGGTGGCTTCTTACGGCGCTACACCTTC. The rearrangement links TRBV3-1 (or the pseudogene TRBV3-2) to TRBJ1-2; no firm D call. The CDR3 length is 15 residues. Looked up from germline, CDR1 is LGHDT and CDR2 is YNNKEL (reference sequence). The ends were cut back, 6 bases at V and 9 bases at J, with 23 bases in the middle.

This chain links TRBV6-5 with TRBJ1-4; no reliable D call. The V gene lost 8 bases and the J gene lost 0 bases, with 13 bases spanning the gap. CDR3 length: 15 residues. The germline V gene encodes CDR1 MNHEY and CDR2 SVGAGI. In nucleotides, the CDR3 is TGTGCCAGCGTTCCCCTTATTTCAACTAATGAAAAACTGTTTTTT. Protein sequence: CASVPLISTNEKLFF.

This clone was seen only a few times. The CDR3 sequence: CASSMGPGQSYEQYV. The CDR3 DNA sequence: TGTGCCAGCAGTATGGGGCCCGGACAGTCCTACGAGCAGTACGTC. V usage is TRBV6-5 and J usage is TRBJ2-7; D perhaps matches TRBD1 (6 bases). Per the germline V gene, CDR1 is MNHEY and CDR2 is SVGAGI. The CDR3 loop spans 15 amino acids. V gave up 5 bases and J gave up 1 base, with 15 bases separating them.

The V and J genes are TRBV21-1 and TRBJ1-6. TRBV21-1 counts as a pseudogene. CDR3 size: 17 residues. This CDR3 is CASSKGGRVGGNSPLHF. CDR3 bases: TGTGCCAGCAGCAAAGGCGGGCGTGTGGGTGGCAATTCACCCCTCCACTTT.

V and J are TRBV7-9 and TRBJ2-1; 7 bases line up with TRBD1. CDR3 size: 13 residues. The V gene's germline CDR1 is SEHNR and CDR2 FQNEAQ (reference sequence). V gave up 8 bases and J gave up 4 bases; unmatched junction bases: 5. CDR3 region: CASAEGAYNEQFF. Here the CDR3 DNA reads TGTGCCAGCGCCGAGGGGGCTTACAATGAGCAGTTCTTC.

The rearrangement links TRBV7-6 to TRBJ2-1; tentative D call: TRBD1 (6 bases). Germline values: CDR1 SGHVS, CDR2 FNYEAQ. V was clipped by 3 bases and J by 10 bases, with 16 bases between them. The length of the CDR3 is 14 residues. The CDR3 loop is CASSFVTGSREQFF. The CDR3 DNA reads TGTGCCAGCAGCTTTGTCACAGGGTCACGCGAGCAGTTCTTC.

The rearrangement joins TRBV3-1 (or the pseudogene TRBV3-2) to TRBJ1-4; 9 nucleotides line up with TRBD1. Trimming cost V 5 bases and J 8 bases; bases outside gene matches: 15. The CDR3 contains 17 residues. Germline V gene sequence: CDR1 LGHDT, CDR2 YNNKEL (reference sequence). CDR3 coding DNA: TGTGCCAGCAGCGACAATACAGGGGGCGCCTTAGGGGAAAAACTGTTTTTT. Its translation: CASSDNTGGALGEKLFF.

The chain joins TRBV10-3 to TRBJ2-5; 11 bases agree with TRBD2. Germline lookup yields CDR1 ENHRY and CDR2 SYGVKD. V shed 7 bases and J 0 bases; nucleotides not matched to a gene: 4. CDR3 length: 15 amino acids. CDR3 residues: CAINRLAGNQETQYF. CDR3 coding DNA: TGTGCCATCAACCGACTAGCGGGGAACCAAGAGACCCAGTACTTC.

This sequence joins TRBV28 and TRBJ1-1; the D gene is possibly TRBD1 (5 bases). This CDR3 has 14 residues. V was shortened by 4 bases and J by 4 bases, with 13 bases between the two germline ends. Germline CDR1 is MDHEN and CDR2 is SYDVKM. The chain's CDR3 is CASSSYTGSTEAFF. The CDR3, as DNA: TGTGCCAGCAGTTCCTACACAGGTTCCACTGAAGCTTTCTTT.

The table lists this clone with a count of one. The chain carries TRBV6-2 or TRBV6-3 and TRBJ2-7; perhaps TRBD2 as D (6 bases). The germline CDR1 and CDR2 sequences are MNHEY and SVGEGT. The CDR3 covers 14 residues. Trimming cost V 5 bases and J 1 base, with 12 bases left between them. Here the CDR3 reads CASSKNRGSYEQYV. CDR3 DNA sequence: TGTGCCAGCAGTAAGAATCGGGGGTCCTACGAGCAGTACGTC.

The V gene is TRBV3-1 (or the pseudogene TRBV3-2), the J gene TRBJ2-4; possible D gene TRBD2, 5 bases. This CDR3 is built from 12 residues. CDR1 is LGHDT, CDR2 YNNKEL, per germline (reference sequence). The V end was cut by 11 bases, the J end by 6 bases, with 14 bases between. CDR3 in amino acids: CAVSMGANIQYF. For the CDR3, the DNA is TGTGCCGTTTCGATGGGAGCAAACATTCAGTACTTC.

The rearrangement uses TRBV5-1 and TRBJ2-5, with 7 positions matching TRBD1. This CDR3 comprises 15 residues. Trimming at V came to 1 base and at J to 1 base, leaving 4 bases not matched to a gene. Germline CDR1 and CDR2: SGHRS and YFSETQ. The CDR3 DNA is TGCGCCAGCAGCTTGACGGGGACAGCCCAAGAGACCCAGTACTTC. Amino acid sequence: CASSLTGTAQETQYF.

The rearrangement links TRBV5-1 to TRBJ2-5; D gene ambiguous. CDR1 and CDR2 from the germline V gene are SGHRS and YFSETQ. V was pared by 0 bases and J by 7 bases, with 16 bases between. The CDR3 length is 15 residues. The CDR3 spells CASSLGGRPLGTQYF. The CDR3 nucleotides are TGCGCCAGCAGCTTGGGTGGGCGCCCACTGGGGACCCAGTACTTC.

The chain carries TRBV28 and TRBJ1-4, with D tentatively TRBD1 (6 bases). The CDR3 is made up of 17 amino acids. Germline-derived CDR1 and CDR2 are MDHEN and SYDVKM. V lost 5 bases to trimming and J lost 6 bases, with 22 bases between them. The CDR3 nucleotides are TGTGCCAGCAGTCCCCGGGGCCTAATCCAGGGGTATGAAAAACTGTTTTTT. This gives the protein CASSPRGLIQGYEKLFF.